These 5 T cell receptor beta chains were all obtained from the same sample, sequenced in a study of PD-1 blockade in classical Hodgkin lymphoma. Every patient relapsed after autologous stem cell transplantation, and brentuximab vedotin exposure varied. Negative magnetic selection isolated CD4+ T cells from thawed PBMCs. Repertoires were generated with immunoSEQ multiplex PCR, while TCRdb's copy carries only in-frame clones and drops some. The sample consists of about 27,000 clones, about 80% of them appearing once. Sample: CD4+ T cells from blood, taken at baseline. The receptors shown here come from a human donor with classical Hodgkin lymphoma.

This chain connects TRBV5-4 to TRBJ2-1, with 8 bases identical to TRBD2. Germline V gene data show CDR1 as SGHNT and CDR2 as YYREEE (reference sequence). The CDR3 spans 17 residues. V lost 0 bases to trimming and J lost 3 bases; unmatched junction nucleotides: 8. The CDR3 sequence: CASSLAPGGPNYNEQFF. DNA for the CDR3: TGTGCCAGCAGCTTGGCCCCGGGGGGGCCGAACTACAATGAGCAGTTCTTC.

The gene calls are TRBV28 and TRBJ2-7; 8 bases line up with TRBD2. This CDR3 has 15 amino acids. CDR1 MDHEN and CDR2 SYDVKM come from the germline V gene. V gave up 8 bases and J gave up 3 bases; unmatched junction bases: 12. CDR3 sequence: CASGPGLGDYYEQYF. The CDR3 DNA is TGTGCCAGCGGGCCGGGACTAGGAGATTACTACGAGCAGTACTTC.

The rearrangement links TRBV7-9 to TRBJ1-4; TRBD1 matches at 10 bases. There are 14 residues in the CDR3. J was trimmed by 8 bases and V by 6 bases; bases with no gene match: 6. Germline-derived CDR1 and CDR2 are SEHNR and FQNEAQ (reference sequence). CDR3 in DNA: TGTGCCAGCAGGCCGGGACAGGGGCGAGAAAAACTGTTTTTT. Its protein is CASRPGQGREKLFF. The entire variable domain, with the rest obtained from reference TRBV7-9 and TRBJ1-4, is as follows: DTGVSQNPRHKITKRGQNVTFRCDPISEHNRLYWYRQTLGQGPEFLTYFQNEAQLEKSRLLSDRFSAERPKGSFSTLEIQRTEQGDSAMYLCASRPGQGREKLFFGSGTQLSVL.

The chain recombines TRBV18 with TRBJ1-1; 7 bases agree with TRBD1. Germline assignment: CDR1 KGHSH and CDR2 LQKENI. The junction had 6 bases not matched to a gene; V was cut back by 6 bases and J by 2 bases. The CDR3 runs 14 residues. The CDR3 DNA sequence: TGTGCCAGCTCCTCGGGACAGCTAAACACTGAAGCTTTCTTT. Residues: CASSSGQLNTEAFF.

The chain joins TRBV5-1 to TRBJ2-3; no clear D. Trimming removed 1 base at V and 0 bases at J, with 9 bases between. Germline loops: CDR1 SGHRS, CDR2 YFSETQ. This CDR3 is built from 15 residues. CDR3 protein: CASSLIQTSTDTQYF. CDR3 DNA sequence: TGCGCCAGCAGCTTGATACAGACTAGCACAGATACGCAGTATTTT.